This entry describes one T cell receptor beta chain. The sample originates from a study of shared clonotypes between healthy human individuals. The CDR3 runs to 13 residues. Germline CDR1 reads MNHEY; CDR2 reads SVGAGI. The ends lost 10 bases at V and 5 bases at J; junction bases unmatched: 10. The protocol was immunoSEQ multiplex PCR, while the TCRdb copy is restricted to in-frame clones and leaves out a portion. This table has 2 million to 2.5 million clones, under 95% appearing once. Healthy HIV-negative adults without recent acute infections or vaccinations served as donors. The study separated CD4+ cells into CD45RA+ naive and CD45RA-negative memory subsets.

This clonotype was sampled from a man between 18 and 29 years old in good health. Some clones in this sample may be carry-over from other donors' samples. The sample taken for sequencing was naive CD4+ T cells from PBMCs. Subset given: CD45RA+ positively selected. The chain couples TRBV6-5 to TRBJ1-1; 7 positions agree with TRBD1. The CDR3 bases are TGTGCCATTCCAGACAGGGCAAGGACTGAAGCTTTCTTT. Protein: CAIPDRARTEAFF.